The clone carrying this T cell receptor (beta chain) was observed a few times. Its specificity is not known. This specimen comes from a study of response to subunit inactivated influenza vaccine. Study observations and caveats: A suggestion made by the authors is that each seasonal influenza vaccination recruits few new T cells.

TCRdb re-called the RT-PCR reads with MiXCR, one entry per CDR3 protein. The data hold 450,000 to 600,000 distinct CDR3 sequences, with 7.2% observed a single time. Here the sequenced sample was PBMCs from blood, taken less than 25 months after vaccination. The sequence was obtained from a man aged 50 to 75 who received an inactivated influenza vaccine.

DNA of the CDR3: TGTGCCAGCAGCCCCCGCGACAGCAAAGGGCGCGAGCAGTACTTC. Translated, it gives CASSPRDSKGREQYF. This sequence joins TRBV5-6 and TRBJ2-7; D is perhaps TRBD1 (5 bases). The CDR3 has 15 residues. Germline V lookup: CDR1 SGHDT, CDR2 YYEEEE. V lost 4 bases to trimming and J lost 6 bases, with 20 bases between them.